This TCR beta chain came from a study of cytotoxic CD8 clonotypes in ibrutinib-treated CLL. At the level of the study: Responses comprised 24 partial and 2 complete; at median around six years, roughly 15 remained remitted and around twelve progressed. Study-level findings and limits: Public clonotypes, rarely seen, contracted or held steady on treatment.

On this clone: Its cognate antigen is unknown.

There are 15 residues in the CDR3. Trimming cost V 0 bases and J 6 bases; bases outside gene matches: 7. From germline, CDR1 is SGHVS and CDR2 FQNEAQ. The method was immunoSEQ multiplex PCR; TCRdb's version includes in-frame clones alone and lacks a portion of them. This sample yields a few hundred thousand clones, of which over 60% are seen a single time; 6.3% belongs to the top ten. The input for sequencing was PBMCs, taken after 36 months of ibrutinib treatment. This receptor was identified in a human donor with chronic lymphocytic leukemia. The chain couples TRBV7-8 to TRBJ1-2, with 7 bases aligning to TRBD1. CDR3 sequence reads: CASSLAGRTGDGYTF. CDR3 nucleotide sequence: TGTGCCAGCAGCTTAGCGGGCCGTACAGGGGATGGCTACACCTTC.